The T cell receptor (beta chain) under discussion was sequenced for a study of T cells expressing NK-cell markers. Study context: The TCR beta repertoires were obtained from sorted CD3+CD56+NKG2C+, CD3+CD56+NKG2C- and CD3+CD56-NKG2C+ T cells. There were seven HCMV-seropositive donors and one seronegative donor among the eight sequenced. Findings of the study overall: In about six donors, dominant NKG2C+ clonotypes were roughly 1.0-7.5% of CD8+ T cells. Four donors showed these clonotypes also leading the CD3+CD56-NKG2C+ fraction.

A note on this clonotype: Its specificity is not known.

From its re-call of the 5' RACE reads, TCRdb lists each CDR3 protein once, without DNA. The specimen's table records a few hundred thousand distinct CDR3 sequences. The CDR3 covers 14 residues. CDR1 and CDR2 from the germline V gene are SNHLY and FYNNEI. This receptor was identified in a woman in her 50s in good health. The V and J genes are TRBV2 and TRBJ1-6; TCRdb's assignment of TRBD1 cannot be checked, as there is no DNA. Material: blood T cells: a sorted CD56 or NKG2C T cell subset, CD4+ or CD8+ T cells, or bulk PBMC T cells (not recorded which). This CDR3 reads CASRGDRWSSPLHF. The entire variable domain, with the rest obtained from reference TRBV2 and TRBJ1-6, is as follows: EPEVTQTPSHQVTQMGQEVILRCVPISNHLYFYWYRQILGQKVEFLVSFYNNEISEKSEIFDDQFSVERPDGSNFTLKIRSTKLEDSAMYFCASRGDRWSSPLHFGNGTRLTVT.